These 23 T cell receptor beta chains share one sample of origin, sequenced in a study of blood T cell repertoires in COVID-19. Repertoires were generated with immunoSEQ multiplex PCR, while TCRdb's copy carries only in-frame clones and drops some. The table shows tens of thousands of clones, with 70% to 90% occurring only once. Sequences were obtained from peripheral blood. The source of these receptors is a human donor in a cohort sampled during active COVID-19.

The rearrangement uses TRBV29-1 and TRBJ2-7, with D unresolved. Germline lookup yields CDR1 SQVTM and CDR2 ANQGSEA. CDR3 length equals 12 residues. Trimming stripped 4 bases from V and 0 bases from J, with 7 bases between. The CDR3 nucleotides are TGCAGCGTTGCCACGGGCTCCTACGAGCAGTACTTC. Its protein product is CSVATGSYEQYF.

The chain joins TRBV7-2 to TRBJ2-2; D may be TRBD2 (7 bases). CDR1 is SGHTA and CDR2 is FQGNSA in the germline V gene. V lost 1 base to trimming and J lost 6 bases, with 12 bases between them. The CDR3 is made up of 15 amino acids. The CDR3 DNA sequence: TGTGCCAGCAGCTTAGTGGGGGGGCACGCCGGGGAGCTGTTTTTT. This sequence encodes CASSLVGGHAGELFF.

V usage is TRBV4-2 and J usage is TRBJ2-3; D is possibly TRBD2 (6 bases). CDR3 length: 15 amino acids. Deletions cut 4 bases from V and 1 base from J, with 12 bases between. The V gene's germline CDR1 is LGHNA and CDR2 YNFKEQ. CDR3 in amino acids: CASSPPGGGTDTQYF. As DNA, the CDR3 is TGTGCCAGCAGCCCCCCAGGCGGGGGCACAGATACGCAGTATTTT.

V usage is TRBV6-5 and J usage is TRBJ2-7; TRBD1 is a possible D gene (7 bases). V was pared by 6 bases and J by 0 bases, with 15 bases between. The CDR3 is 15 residues long. The germline V gene encodes CDR1 MNHEY and CDR2 SVGAGI. The CDR3 sequence: CASRDYRGGSYEQYF. CDR3 DNA sequence: TGTGCCAGCAGGGACTACAGGGGTGGCTCCTACGAGCAGTACTTC.

This chain links TRBV6-6 with TRBJ1-1; D ambiguous. Trimming took off 0 bases at V and 8 bases at J, with 10 bases between the two ends. CDR1 is MNHNY and CDR2 is SVGAGI in the germline V gene (reference sequence). This CDR3 is built from 13 residues. The CDR3, as DNA: TGTGCCAGCAGTTACTCGTTTAGAGTCGAAGCTTTCTTT. Residues: CASSYSFRVEAFF.

In this sample, this clone turned up a few times. This chain connects TRBV28 to TRBJ1-5, with a possible D match to TRBD1 (6 bases). CDR3 length equals 18 residues. Trimming left V 3 bases short and J 3 bases short, with 21 bases between. Germline lookup yields CDR1 MDHEN and CDR2 SYDVKM. The CDR3 bases are TGTGCCAGCAGTTTTACCCCGACAGGCCCCCACTTCAATCAGCCCCAGCATTTT. Protein sequence: CASSFTPTGPHFNQPQHF.

The rearrangement uses TRBV10-3 and TRBJ2-2; 10 bases align to TRBD1. CDR1 and CDR2 (germline): ENHRY, SYGVKD. The CDR3 is 15 amino acids. Germline trimming cut 10 bases from V and 4 bases from J; bases unmatched to any gene: 9. CDR3 protein: CASTPGQGITGELFF. The CDR3 nucleotides read TGTGCCAGTACTCCGGGACAGGGGATCACCGGGGAGCTGTTTTTT.

This sequence joins TRBV5-6 and TRBJ2-7, with 11 bases fitting TRBD1. The trim removed 5 bases at V and 3 bases at J, leaving 4 bases unmatched. CDR3 length: 14 amino acids. The germline gives CDR1 SGHDT, CDR2 YYEEEE. The CDR3 loop reads CASSFGTGGYEQYF. In DNA form, the CDR3 reads TGTGCCAGCAGTTTTGGGACAGGGGGCTACGAGCAGTACTTC.

The chain carries TRBV6-5 and TRBJ2-5; TRBD2 aligns across 8 bases. The J call could be wrong; TRBJ2-7 is a better fit for the DNA end. Per germline, CDR1 MNHEY and CDR2 SVGAGI. The CDR3 is 14 residues long. This chain's CDR3 is CASRYSGEGYEQYF. In DNA form, the CDR3 reads TGTGCCAGCAGGTATAGCGGGGAGGGCTACGAGCAGTACTTC.

V is TRBV19 and J is TRBJ1-4, with D tentatively TRBD1 (6 bases). Germline V gene lookup returns CDR1 LNHDA and CDR2 SQIVND (reference sequence). V was pared by 7 bases and J by 8 bases, with 20 bases between. CDR3 size: 15 residues. The CDR3 DNA follows: TGTGCCAGTACCCTGGTAGGGGGGGGCGAGGAAAAACTGTTTTTT. Translated: CASTLVGGGEEKLFF.

The count of this clone is one. The chain links TRBV15 to TRBJ2-3; 8 positions match TRBD2. The CDR3 totals 18 residues. Germline V gives CDR1 LNHNV, CDR2 YYDKDF (reference sequence). V gave up 2 bases and J gave up 4 bases; unmatched junction bases: 14. The CDR3 nucleotides read TGTGCCACCAGCAGATCCGAACGAGCTAGCGGGTCCGCAGATACGCAGTATTTT. It codes for CATSRSERASGSADTQYF.

V is TRBV9 and J is TRBJ1-2; possibly TRBD1 for D (6 bases). Germline lookup yields CDR1 SGDLS and CDR2 YYNGEE. CDR3 length: 15 residues. The V gene lost 0 bases and the J gene lost 4 bases, with 13 bases spanning the gap. The CDR3 sequence: CASSVDPTGIYGYTF. The CDR3 region has the DNA TGTGCCAGCAGCGTAGACCCCACAGGGATCTATGGCTACACCTTC.

This chain joins TRBV30 and TRBJ1-2; D is possibly TRBD1 (5 bases). The germline V and J ends were trimmed by 4 bases and 4 bases, with 10 bases remaining between them. Germline V gives CDR1 GTSNPN, CDR2 SVGIG (reference sequence). The CDR3 totals 12 residues. This chain's CDR3 is CAWMFGGYGYTF. The CDR3 DNA reads TGTGCCTGGATGTTCGGGGGCTATGGCTACACCTTC.

This chain joins TRBV7-8 and TRBJ2-1; no definite D call. Germline V CDR1 and CDR2: SGHVS, FQNEAQ. CDR3 length equals 12 residues. V lost 6 bases and J lost 5, with 8 bases in between. CDR3 sequence: CASSLPHNEQFF. The CDR3 DNA sequence: TGTGCCAGCAGTCTTCCCCACAATGAGCAGTTCTTC.

The chain is built from TRBV10-3 and TRBJ1-1, with unresolved D. Trimming removed 10 bases from V and 0 bases from J, with 12 bases in between. Germline CDR1 is ENHRY and CDR2 is SYGVKD. The CDR3 extends over 13 amino acids. The CDR3 region has the DNA TGTGCCACGGGGTTAGGGATGAACACTGAAGCTTTCTTT. Its translation is CATGLGMNTEAFF.

The V call is TRBV27, the J call TRBJ2-5, with a weak D call TRBD2 (5 bases). Germline assignment: CDR1 MNHEY and CDR2 SMNVEV (reference sequence). Trimming cost V 6 bases and J 2 bases, with 10 bases left between them. CDR3 length equals 13 residues. CDR3 sequence reads: CASSRRGQETQYF. The CDR3, as DNA: TGTGCCAGCAGCCGCCGGGGTCAAGAGACCCAGTACTTC.

The rearrangement joins TRBV2 to TRBJ2-3, with 7 bases matching TRBD1. CDR1 and CDR2 (germline): SNHLY, FYNNEI. CDR3 size: 13 residues. V was clipped by 7 bases and J by 10 bases; unmatched bases: 11. CDR3 region: CASKRDSPDSQYF. CDR3 sequence (DNA): TGTGCCAGCAAGAGGGACAGCCCTGACTCGCAGTATTTT.

Remarks on this clone: This sample also contains other DNA sequences that code for the same CDR3. V gene TRBV2 combines with J gene TRBJ2-7, with D perhaps TRBD2 (6 bases). The length of the CDR3 is 11 residues. Per germline, CDR1 SNHLY and CDR2 FYNNEI. The germline V and J ends were trimmed by 6 bases and 3 bases, with 6 bases remaining between them. CDR3: CASRGGYEQYF. CDR3 nucleotides: TGTGCCAGCAGGGGGGGCTACGAGCAGTACTTC.

The V and J genes are TRBV6-1 and TRBJ2-1, with D perhaps matching TRBD2 (7 bases). This CDR3 comprises 17 residues. Trimming took off 1 base at V and 4 bases at J, with 17 bases between the two ends. The germline V gene has CDR1 MNHNS and CDR2 SASEGT. In DNA, the CDR3 is TGTGCCAGCAGTGAAGAATCGGGCGGGGGCCGGTACAATGAGCAGTTCTTC. Protein product: CASSEESGGGRYNEQFF.

J is TRBJ1-5 and V is TRBV3-1 (or the pseudogene TRBV3-2), with 8 bases matching TRBD1. The ends lost 5 bases at V and 6 bases at J; junction bases unmatched: 9. CDR3 length: 15 residues. Germline lookup yields CDR1 LGHDT and CDR2 YNNKEL (reference sequence). DNA of the CDR3: TGTGCCAGCAGCAATTTCAGGGGGCCGGGTCAGCCCCAGCATTTT. Its translation: CASSNFRGPGQPQHF.

The gene calls are TRBV9 and TRBJ2-7; no firm D call. The V gene lost 0 bases and the J gene lost 3 bases, with 13 bases spanning the gap. Germline V CDR1 and CDR2: SGDLS, YYNGEE. The CDR3 has 15 amino acids. The CDR3 coding sequence is TGTGCCAGCAGCGTAGGGGTGGGCATAGGCTACGAGCAGTACTTC. This gives the protein CASSVGVGIGYEQYF.

In this sample, this clone turned up a few times. This rearrangement joins TRBV10-2 to TRBJ2-7, with 9 bases that match TRBD2. This CDR3 is built from 15 residues. The V segment lost 7 bases and the J segment 2 bases; nucleotides outside the gene matches: 9. The V gene's germline CDR1 is WSHSY and CDR2 SAAADI. Written as DNA, the CDR3 is TGCGCCAGCACCCAAGCGGGGGGCAGTACCTACGAGCAGTACTTC. Translation: CASTQAGGSTYEQYF.

The chain joins TRBV12-3 or TRBV12-4 to TRBJ2-3, with no clear D. The CDR3 runs to 11 residues. V was clipped by 4 bases and J by 5 bases, with 4 bases between them. CDR3: CASSSVDTQYF. The CDR3 DNA follows: TGTGCCAGCAGTTCTGTAGATACGCAGTATTTT.